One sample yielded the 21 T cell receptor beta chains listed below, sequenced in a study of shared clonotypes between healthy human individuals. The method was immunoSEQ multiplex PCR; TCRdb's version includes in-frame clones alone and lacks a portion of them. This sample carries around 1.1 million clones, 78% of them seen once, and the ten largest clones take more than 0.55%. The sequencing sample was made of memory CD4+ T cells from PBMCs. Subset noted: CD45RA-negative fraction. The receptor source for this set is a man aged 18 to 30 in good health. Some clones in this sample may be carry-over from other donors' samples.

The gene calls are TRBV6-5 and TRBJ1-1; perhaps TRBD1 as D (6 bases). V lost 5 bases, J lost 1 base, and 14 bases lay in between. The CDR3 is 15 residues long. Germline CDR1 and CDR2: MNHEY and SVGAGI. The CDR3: CASSQSGHQNTEAFF. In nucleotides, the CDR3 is TGTGCCAGCAGTCAGTCGGGACACCAGAACACTGAAGCTTTCTTT.

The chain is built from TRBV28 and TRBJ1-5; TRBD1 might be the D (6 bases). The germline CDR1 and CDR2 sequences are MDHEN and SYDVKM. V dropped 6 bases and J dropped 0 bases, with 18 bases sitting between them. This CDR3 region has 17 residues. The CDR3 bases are TGTGCCAGCAGGAGGGTGCAGGGGCTCGGTAGCAATCAGCCCCAGCATTTT. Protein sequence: CASRRVQGLGSNQPQHF.

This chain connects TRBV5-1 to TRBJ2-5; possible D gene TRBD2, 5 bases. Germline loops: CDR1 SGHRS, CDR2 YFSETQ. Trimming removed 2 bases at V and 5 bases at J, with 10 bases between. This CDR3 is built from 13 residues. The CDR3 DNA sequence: TGCGCCAGCAGCTTTACTAGAGAGGAGACCCAGTACTTC. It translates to CASSFTREETQYF.

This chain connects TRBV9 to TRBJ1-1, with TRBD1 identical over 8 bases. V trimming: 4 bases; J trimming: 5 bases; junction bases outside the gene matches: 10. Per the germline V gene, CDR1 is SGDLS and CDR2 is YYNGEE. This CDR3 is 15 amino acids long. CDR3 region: CASSPQATGVTEAFF. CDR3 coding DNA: TGTGCCAGCAGCCCTCAGGCGACAGGGGTGACTGAAGCTTTCTTT.

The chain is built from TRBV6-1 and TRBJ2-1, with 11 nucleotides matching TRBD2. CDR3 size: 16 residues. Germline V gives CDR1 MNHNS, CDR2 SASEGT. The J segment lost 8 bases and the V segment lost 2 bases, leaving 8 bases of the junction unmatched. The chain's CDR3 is CASSEWLAGGPYEQFF. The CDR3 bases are TGTGCCAGCAGTGAATGGTTAGCGGGAGGGCCATATGAGCAGTTCTTC.

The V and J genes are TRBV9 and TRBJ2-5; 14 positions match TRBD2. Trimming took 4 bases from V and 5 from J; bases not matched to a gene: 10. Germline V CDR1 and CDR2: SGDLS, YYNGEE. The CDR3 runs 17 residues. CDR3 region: CASSPRAGLAGVETQYF. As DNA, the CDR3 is TGTGCCAGCAGCCCGAGGGCGGGACTAGCGGGAGTGGAGACCCAGTACTTC.

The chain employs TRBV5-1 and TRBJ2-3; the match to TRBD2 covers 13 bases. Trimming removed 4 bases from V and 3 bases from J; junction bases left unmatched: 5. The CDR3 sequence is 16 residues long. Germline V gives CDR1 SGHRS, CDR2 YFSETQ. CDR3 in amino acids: CASSPRTSGSTDTQYF. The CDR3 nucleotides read TGCGCCAGCAGCCCTCGGACTAGCGGGAGTACAGATACGCAGTATTTT.

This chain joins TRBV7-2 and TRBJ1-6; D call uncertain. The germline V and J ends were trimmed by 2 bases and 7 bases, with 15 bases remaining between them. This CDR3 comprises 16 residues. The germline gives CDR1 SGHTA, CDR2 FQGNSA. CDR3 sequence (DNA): TGTGCCAGCAGCTTATTCGGCCGCGGCGGGAATTCACCCCTCCACTTT. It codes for CASSLFGRGGNSPLHF.

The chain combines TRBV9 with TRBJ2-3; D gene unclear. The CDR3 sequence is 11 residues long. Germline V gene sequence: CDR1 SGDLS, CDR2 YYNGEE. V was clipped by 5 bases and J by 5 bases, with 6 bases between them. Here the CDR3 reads CASRKGDTQYF. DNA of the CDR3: TGTGCCAGCAGAAAAGGAGATACGCAGTATTTT.

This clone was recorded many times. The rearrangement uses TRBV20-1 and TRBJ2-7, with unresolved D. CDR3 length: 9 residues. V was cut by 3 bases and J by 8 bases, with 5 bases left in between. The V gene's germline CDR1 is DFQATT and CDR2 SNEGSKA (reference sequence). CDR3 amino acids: CSASDKQYF. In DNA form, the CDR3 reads TGCAGTGCTAGTGACAAGCAGTACTTC.

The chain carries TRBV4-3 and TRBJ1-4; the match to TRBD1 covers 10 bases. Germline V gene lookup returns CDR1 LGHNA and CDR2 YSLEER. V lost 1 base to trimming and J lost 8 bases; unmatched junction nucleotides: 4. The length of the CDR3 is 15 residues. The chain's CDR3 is CASSQAGQGGEKLFF. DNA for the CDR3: TGCGCCAGCAGCCAAGCCGGACAGGGGGGAGAAAAACTGTTTTTT.

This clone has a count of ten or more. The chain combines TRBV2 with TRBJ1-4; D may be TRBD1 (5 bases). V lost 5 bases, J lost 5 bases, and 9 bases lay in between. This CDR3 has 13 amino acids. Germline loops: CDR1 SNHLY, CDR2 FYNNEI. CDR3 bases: TGTGCCAGCAGTTTGCAGGGAAATGAAAAACTGTTTTTT. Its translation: CASSLQGNEKLFF.

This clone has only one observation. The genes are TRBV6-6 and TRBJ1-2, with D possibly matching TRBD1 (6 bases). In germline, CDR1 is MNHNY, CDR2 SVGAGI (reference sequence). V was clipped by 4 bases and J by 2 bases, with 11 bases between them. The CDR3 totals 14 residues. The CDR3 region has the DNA TGTGCCAGCAGTTCCAGACAGGCGAACTATGGCTACACCTTC. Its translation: CASSSRQANYGYTF.

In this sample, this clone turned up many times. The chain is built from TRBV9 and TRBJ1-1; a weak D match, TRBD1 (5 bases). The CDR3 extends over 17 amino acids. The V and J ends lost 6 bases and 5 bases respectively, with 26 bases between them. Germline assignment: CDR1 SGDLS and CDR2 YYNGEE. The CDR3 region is CASTRNPGVGGKTEAFF. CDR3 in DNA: TGTGCCAGCACCCGGAACCCTGGGGTTGGGGGAAAAACTGAAGCTTTCTTT.

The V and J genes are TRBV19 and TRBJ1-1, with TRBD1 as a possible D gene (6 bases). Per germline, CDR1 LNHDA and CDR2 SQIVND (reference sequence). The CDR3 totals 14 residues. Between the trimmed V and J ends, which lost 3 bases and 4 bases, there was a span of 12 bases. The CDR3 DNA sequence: TGTGCCAGTAGTATGGGGGGCACAGCCACTGAAGCTTTCTTT. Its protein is CASSMGGTATEAFF.

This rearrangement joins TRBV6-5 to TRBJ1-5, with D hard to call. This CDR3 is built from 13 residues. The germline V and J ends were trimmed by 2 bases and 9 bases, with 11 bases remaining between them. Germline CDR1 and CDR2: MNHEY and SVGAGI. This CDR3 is CASSYARSVPQHF. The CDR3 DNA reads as TGTGCCAGCAGTTACGCGAGATCCGTGCCCCAGCATTTT.

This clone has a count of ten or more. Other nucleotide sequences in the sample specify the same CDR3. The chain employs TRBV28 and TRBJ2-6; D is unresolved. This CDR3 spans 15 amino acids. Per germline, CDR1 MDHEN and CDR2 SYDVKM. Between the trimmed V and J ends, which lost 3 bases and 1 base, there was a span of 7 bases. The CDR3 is CASSFEHSGANVLTF. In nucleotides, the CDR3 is TGTGCCAGCAGTTTTGAGCATTCTGGGGCCAACGTCCTGACTTTC.

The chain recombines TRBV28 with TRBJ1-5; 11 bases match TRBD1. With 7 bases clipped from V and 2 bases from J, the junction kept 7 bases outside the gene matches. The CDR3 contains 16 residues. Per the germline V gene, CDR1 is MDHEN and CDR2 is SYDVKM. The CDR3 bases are TGTGCCAGCAAGGGGGACAGGGGGATTGGCAATCAGCCCCAGCATTTT. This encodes CASKGDRGIGNQPQHF.

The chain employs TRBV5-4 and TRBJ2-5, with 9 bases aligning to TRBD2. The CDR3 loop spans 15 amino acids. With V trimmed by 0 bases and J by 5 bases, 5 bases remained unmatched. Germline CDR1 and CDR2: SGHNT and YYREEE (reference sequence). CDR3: CASSLVTSGLETQYF. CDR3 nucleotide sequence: TGTGCCAGCAGCTTGGTGACTAGCGGTTTGGAGACCCAGTACTTC.

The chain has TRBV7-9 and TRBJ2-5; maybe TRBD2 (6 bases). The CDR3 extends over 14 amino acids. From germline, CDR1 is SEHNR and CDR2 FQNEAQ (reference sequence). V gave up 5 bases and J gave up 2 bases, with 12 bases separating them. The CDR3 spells CASSPRRAQETQYF. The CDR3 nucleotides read TGTGCCAGCAGCCCGAGGAGGGCTCAAGAGACCCAGTACTTC.

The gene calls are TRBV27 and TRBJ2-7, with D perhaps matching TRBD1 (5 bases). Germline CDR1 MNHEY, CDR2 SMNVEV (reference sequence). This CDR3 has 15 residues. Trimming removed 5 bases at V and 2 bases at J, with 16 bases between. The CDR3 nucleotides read TGTGCCAGCAGTCCCTCTTGGGGCAGGGCCTACGAGCAGTACTTC. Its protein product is CASSPSWGRAYEQYF.